The 19 T cell receptor beta chains given below trace back to one sample, sequenced in a study of shared clonotypes between healthy human individuals. Libraries were prepared by immunoSEQ multiplex PCR; TCRdb keeps only in-frame clonotypes and omits some of them. This sample carries roughly 480,000 clones, approximately 79% of them seen once, and the ten largest clones take approximately 12%. Sequencing was carried out using PBMCs. Receptors were obtained from a woman aged 35 to 49 in good health. Some clones in this sample may be carry-over from other donors' samples.

The chain links TRBV5-1 to TRBJ2-6, with D uncertain. V was pared by 4 bases and J by 0 bases, with 8 bases between. Germline CDR1 SGHRS, CDR2 YFSETQ. CDR3 length: 15 amino acids. CDR3 DNA sequence: TGCGCCAGCAGCCACGGGCGCTCTGGGGCCAACGTCCTGACTTTC. Amino acids: CASSHGRSGANVLTF.

Turning to this clone: With a far larger clone one base away, a read error is the likely cause. CDR3 coding DNA: TGTGCCAGCAGCCAAGAATTGCGGAGCTCTGGAAACACCATATATTTT. Its protein is CASSQELRSSGNTIYF. The J gene is TRBJ1-3, the V gene TRBV14, with unresolved D. CDR3 length equals 16 residues. Trimming took 0 bases from V and 0 from J, leaving 9 bases between them. From germline, CDR1 is SGHDN and CDR2 FVKESK.

This clone was observed a single time. The chain is built from TRBV5-1 and TRBJ1-2; no clear D gene. The V and J ends lost 0 bases and 4 bases respectively, with 10 bases between them. CDR3 length equals 14 residues. Germline V lookup: CDR1 SGHRS, CDR2 YFSETQ. In nucleotides, the CDR3 is TGCGCCAGCAGCTTGGATGCAGGCGGCTATGGCTACACCTTC. Its translation is CASSLDAGGYGYTF.

This rearrangement joins TRBV11-3 to TRBJ2-3; D remains unclear. Deletions cut 5 bases from V and 2 bases from J, with 17 bases between. Germline CDR1 and CDR2: SGHNT and YENEEA. The CDR3 loop spans 16 amino acids. The CDR3 DNA follows: TGTGCCAGCAGCCCCGGTGGAGCAAGGCCCACAGATACGCAGTATTTT. Protein product: CASSPGGARPTDTQYF.

This chain links TRBV30 with TRBJ2-5; 8 nucleotides align to TRBD2. The CDR3 is 13 amino acids. The trim removed 3 bases at V and 5 bases at J, leaving 5 bases unmatched. Germline-derived CDR1 and CDR2 are GTSNPN and SVGIG (reference sequence). The CDR3 region is CAWRPAGVETQYF. CDR3 DNA: TGTGCCTGGAGGCCAGCGGGAGTCGAGACCCAGTACTTC. The full variable domain, with the rest looked up from reference TRBV30 and TRBJ2-5, is SQTIHQWPATLVQPVGSPLSLECTVEGTSNPNLYWYRQAAGRGLQLLFYSVGIGQISSEVPQNLSASRPQDRQFILSSKKLLLSDSGFYLCAWRPAGVETQYFGPGTRLLVL.

The CDR3 nucleotides are TGTGCCAGCAGTTCGGGAAATCGCAATCAGCCCCAGCATTTT. Its translation is CASSSGNRNQPQHF. The rearrangement links TRBV25-1 to TRBJ1-5, with D unresolved. The CDR3 sequence is 14 residues long. Looked up from germline, CDR1 is MGHDK and CDR2 is SYGVNS. The V and J ends lost 5 bases and 2 bases respectively, with 10 bases between them. Based on the CDR3 plus reference TRBV25-1 and TRBJ1-5, the full variable domain is EADIYQTPRYLVIGTGKKITLECSQTMGHDKMYWYQQDPGMELHLIHYSYGVNSTEKGDLSSESTVSRIRTEHFPLTLESARPSHTSQYLCASSSGNRNQPQHFGDGTRLSIL.

The J gene is TRBJ1-1, the V gene TRBV19, with 10 bases aligning to TRBD1. CDR3 length: 13 amino acids. The junction had 10 bases not matched to a gene; V was cut back by 7 bases and J by 11 bases. From germline, CDR1 is LNHDA and CDR2 SQIVND (reference sequence). The CDR3 is CASTMGTGDLAFF. CDR3 DNA: TGTGCCAGTACCATGGGGACAGGGGATTTGGCTTTCTTT.

J is TRBJ2-1 and V is TRBV6-6; 10 nucleotides match TRBD2. Germline CDR1 reads MNHNY; CDR2 reads SVGAGI (reference sequence). This CDR3 has 16 amino acids. V lost 0 bases, J lost 7 bases, and 6 bases stayed unmatched. CDR3 sequence reads: CASSYSRGTSANEQFF. As DNA, the CDR3 is TGTGCCAGCAGTTACTCTCGAGGGACTAGCGCGAATGAGCAGTTCTTC.

The CDR3 loop reads CASSFREGFTDTQYF. The DNA for the CDR3 is TGTGCCAGCAGTTTTCGGGAGGGCTTCACAGATACGCAGTATTTT. V and J are TRBV28 and TRBJ2-3, with 8 bases matching TRBD2. CDR1 MDHEN and CDR2 SYDVKM come from the germline V gene. The CDR3 extends over 15 amino acids. V trimming: 3 bases; J trimming: 2 bases; junction bases outside the gene matches: 4.

A single count supports this clone. The genes are TRBV5-6 and TRBJ1-6; 9 nucleotides match TRBD1. V lost 2 bases and J lost 7; bases outside the gene matches: 7. Germline-derived CDR1 and CDR2 are SGHDT and YYEEEE. The CDR3 spans 16 residues. The DNA for the CDR3 is TGTGCCAGCAGCTTCGGGACAGGGCTGGGCAATTCACCCCTCCACTTT. It translates to CASSFGTGLGNSPLHF.

J is TRBJ2-7 and V is TRBV10-3, with TRBD2 matching over 13 bases. V was pared by 10 bases and J by 0 bases, with 3 bases of the junction left unmatched. The CDR3 is made up of 14 amino acids. Looked up from germline, CDR1 is ENHRY and CDR2 is SYGVKD. The CDR3 sequence: CATGTSGTSYEQYF. CDR3 bases: TGTGCCACCGGGACTAGCGGGACCTCCTACGAGCAGTACTTC.

This chain links TRBV28 with TRBJ2-1, with 12 bases that match TRBD2. This CDR3 is built from 17 residues. Germline V gene sequence: CDR1 MDHEN, CDR2 SYDVKM. J was trimmed by 3 bases and V by 4 bases; bases with no gene match: 7. CDR3 bases: TGTGCCAGCAGTTCCCGCCGACTAGCGGGAGACTACAATGAGCAGTTCTTC. This gives the protein CASSSRRLAGDYNEQFF.

The genes are TRBV7-9 and TRBJ1-2, with TRBD1 as a possible D gene (6 bases). This CDR3 is 15 amino acids long. V was cut by 2 bases and J by 8 bases, with 18 bases left in between. Germline V CDR1 and CDR2: SEHNR, FQNEAQ (reference sequence). Written as DNA, the CDR3 is TGTGCCAGCAGCTTATCGAACAGGGAGGTCGGGGGCTACACCTTC. It codes for CASSLSNREVGGYTF.

On this clone: With a far larger clone one base away, a read error is the likely cause. Other DNA sequences within the sample encode an identical CDR3. Here the CDR3 reads CASSQGRVVTNEKLFF. The CDR3 nucleotides read TGCGCCAGCAGCCAAGGTCGGGTCGTCACTAACGAAAAACTGTTTTTT. This rearrangement joins TRBV4-3 to TRBJ1-4; D uncertain. Germline CDR1 LGHNA, CDR2 YSLEER. CDR3 length: 16 residues.

The chain has TRBV18 and TRBJ1-2; D unclear. In germline, CDR1 is KGHSH, CDR2 LQKENI. The CDR3 consists of 16 residues. Trimming stripped 2 bases from V and 5 bases from J, with 18 bases between. The chain's CDR3 is CASSPGPERTGYGYTF. CDR3 bases: TGTGCCAGCTCACCAGGCCCGGAGCGAACGGGGTATGGCTACACCTTC.

This chain joins TRBV27 and TRBJ2-7; 11 positions match TRBD2. Unmatched junction bases numbered 7, after V lost 2 bases and J lost 7 bases. CDR1 and CDR2 (germline): MNHEY, SMNVEV (reference sequence). The CDR3 length is 15 residues. CDR3 DNA sequence: TGTGCCAGCAGTTTAAAGGGACTAGCGGATGGGGAGCAGTACTTC. This sequence encodes CASSLKGLADGEQYF.

V is TRBV7-2 and J is TRBJ2-3; TRBD2 matches 14 bases. In germline, CDR1 is SGHTA, CDR2 FQGNSA. This CDR3 has 16 amino acids. V dropped 5 bases and J dropped 5; count of bases not matched to a gene: 6. The CDR3 bases are TGTGCCAGCAGCCAGGGACTAGCGGGAGTTATAGATACGCAGTATTTT. Protein: CASSQGLAGVIDTQYF.

The chain couples TRBV7-2 to TRBJ2-7, with 11 bases fitting TRBD2. This CDR3 is built from 15 residues. Trimming at V came to 5 bases and at J to 2 bases, leaving 5 bases not matched to a gene. Germline V gene sequence: CDR1 SGHTA, CDR2 FQGNSA. The CDR3: CASSATSGMTYEQYF. The CDR3 region has the DNA TGTGCCAGCAGCGCGACTAGCGGGATGACCTACGAGCAGTACTTC.

This chain joins TRBV15 and TRBJ2-7, with 7 bases identical to TRBD1. The CDR3 is 17 residues long. V shed 5 bases and J 3 bases; nucleotides not matched to a gene: 16. CDR1 and CDR2 (germline): LNHNV, YYDKDF (reference sequence). CDR3 DNA sequence: TGTGCCACCAGCTCCTTATTCCCGGGACAGAGATTCTACGAGCAGTACTTC. As protein: CATSSLFPGQRFYEQYF.